These T cell receptor beta chains were read from a single sample in a study of T cell repertoires in cytomegalovirus infection. One entry per CDR3 protein results from TCRdb running MiXCR on the reads. The sample carries about half a million distinct CDR3 sequences, about 33% recorded once. Their antigens are not known. The sequencing here drew on cultured PBMCs, taken from culture after CMV antigen stimulation. The source of these receptors is a human donor in good health (CMV status not recorded). Some clones in this sample may be carry-over from other donors' samples. Both conserved end residues are part of each CDR3. The D gene is left open where the match is weak. Clone size appears in some rows only: once, few, many, or a class for an expanded clone.

size: .
V: TRBV7-9
D: TRBD1
J: TRBJ1-1
DNA: TGTGCCAGCAGCTTAGCGCAGGGGAGGACAGGGGGCAGGAACACTGAAGCTTTCTTT
CDR3: CASSLAQGRTGGRNTEAFF

size: .
V: TRBV28
D: TRBD1
J: TRBJ2-2
DNA: TGTGCCAGCAGTCAATGGACAGGGGTGGGCACCGGGGAGCTGTTTTTT
CDR3: CASSQWTGVGTGELFF

size: .
V: TRBV10-3
D: TRBD2
J: TRBJ2-5
DNA: TGTGCCATCAGTGAGTCGTGGAGTAGCGGGAGGGAGACCCAGTACTTC
CDR3: CAISESWSSGRETQYF

size: few
V: TRBV10-3
D: TRBD2
J: TRBJ2-7
DNA: TGTGCCATCAGTGGGGGGGAGGGCCTAAGCTCCTACGAGCAGTACTTC
CDR3: CAISGGEGLSSYEQYF

size: .
V: TRBV20-1
D: .
J: TRBJ1-5
DNA: TGCAGTGCTACCGACATCGACATCAATCAGCCCCAGCATTTT
CDR3: CSATDIDINQPQHF

size: few
V: TRBV27
D: .
J: TRBJ2-3
DNA: TGTGCCAGCACCATCCGGGACGGAACACCCAATGCGTATTTT
CDR3: CASTIRDGTPNAYF

size: many
V: TRBV7-2
D: .
J: TRBJ2-1
DNA: TGTGCCAGCAGCTTACAGACTGGCGGGCCCTACAATGAGCAGTTCTTC
CDR3: CASSLQTGGPYNEQFF

size: .
V: TRBV18
D: .
J: TRBJ2-7
DNA: TGTGCCAGCTCACCAAGAAGGGACAACTACGAGCAGTACTTC
CDR3: CASSPRRDNYEQYF

size: .
V: TRBV7-7
D: .
J: TRBJ1-2
DNA: TGTGCCAGCAGCTTGTGCGACAGCCCAAGAGCTAACTATGGCTACACCTTC
CDR3: CASSLCDSPRANYGYTF

size: .
V: TRBV7-8
D: TRBD2
J: TRBJ2-4
DNA: TGTGCCAGCAGTTGGACTAGCGGGAATGACATTCAGTACTTC
CDR3: CASSWTSGNDIQYF

size: .
V: TRBV19
D: TRBD2
J: TRBJ2-1
DNA: TGTGCCAGTAGTCTCCCGCTAGCGGGAGTGGTCAATGAGCAGTTCTTC
CDR3: CASSLPLAGVVNEQFF

size: few
V: TRBV7-4
D: .
J: TRBJ1-2
DNA: TGTGCCAGCAGCTTAGACAAGGGAGAAAGATTATATGGCTACACCTTC
CDR3: CASSLDKGERLYGYTF

size: few
V: TRBV28
D: TRBD2
J: TRBJ2-2
DNA: TGTGCCAGTCACGAGCTGGGCGGGAGGGGGAACACCGGGGAGCTGTTTTTT
CDR3: CASHELGGRGNTGELFF

size: many
V: TRBV7-2
D: TRBD1
J: TRBJ2-3
DNA: TGTGCCAGCAGCTTACCGGGACAGAGAGATACGCAGTATTTT
CDR3: CASSLPGQRDTQYF

size: few
V: TRBV4-1
D: TRBD1
J: TRBJ1-2
DNA: TGCGCCAGCAGCCCCGGCGACAGGGACACTCTCTATGGCTACACCTTC
CDR3: CASSPGDRDTLYGYTF

size: .
V: TRBV20-1
D: TRBD2
J: TRBJ2-1
DNA: TGCAGTGCCAAAAGCGGGACCGGCGGCGCCAATGAGCAGTTCTTC
CDR3: CSAKSGTGGANEQFF

size: .
V: TRBV29-1
D: .
J: TRBJ2-6
DNA: TGCAGCGTTGAAGACCTCCACGGGCGAGGGGATGGGGCCAACGTCCTGACTTTC
CDR3: CSVEDLHGRGDGANVLTF

size: .
V: TRBV4-3
D: TRBD2
J: TRBJ2-1
DNA: TGCGCCAGCAGCCAAGTCGAGGGACTAGCGGGAGTCGGCAATGAGCAGTTCTTC
CDR3: CASSQVEGLAGVGNEQFF

size: few
V: TRBV7-2
D: .
J: TRBJ1-2
DNA: TGTGCCAGCAGCTTAGAATACGGCAGATATGGCTACACCTTC
CDR3: CASSLEYGRYGYTF

size: .
V: TRBV7-9
D: .
J: TRBJ2-1
DNA: TGTGCCAGCAGCTCCAGGGTAATCAATGAGCAGTTCTTC
CDR3: CASSSRVINEQFF

size: few
V: TRBV4-1
D: .
J: TRBJ2-5
DNA: TGCGCCAGCAGACAAACGGGGCTAGCGATGGAGACCCAGTACTTC
CDR3: CASRQTGLAMETQYF

size: few
V: TRBV12-3/TRBV12-4
D: .
J: TRBJ1-6
DNA: TGTGCCAGCACCCCCGACAGGTCTAATTCACCCCTCCACTTT
CDR3: CASTPDRSNSPLHF

size: once
V: TRBV6-2/TRBV6-3
D: .
J: TRBJ2-7
DNA: TGTGCCAGCAGTTCCCGTGGAGGCCTGTACGAGCAGTACTTC
CDR3: CASSSRGGLYEQYF

size: few
V: TRBV10-3
D: TRBD2
J: TRBJ2-1
DNA: TGTGCCGCCGGGACTAGCGGTAACAATGAGCAGTTCTTC
CDR3: CAAGTSGNNEQFF

size: few
V: TRBV6-1
D: .
J: TRBJ1-5
DNA: TGTGCCAGCGCAGCAAATCAGCCCCAGCATTTT
CDR3: CASAANQPQHF

size: .
V: TRBV10-2
D: TRBD2
J: TRBJ2-1
DNA: TGCGCCAGCAGACTAGCGGGAGATTATTACAATGAGCAGTTCTTC
CDR3: CASRLAGDYYNEQFF

size: .
V: TRBV27
D: TRBD2
J: TRBJ2-7
DNA: TGTGCCAGCAGTGCTCAGGGACTAGCGGGAGTTCAGCAGTACTTC
CDR3: CASSAQGLAGVQQYF

size: .
V: TRBV29-1
D: TRBD1
J: TRBJ1-1
DNA: TGCAGCGTAGTATTTCGGGACAGGGCGGATGAAGCTTTCTTT
CDR3: CSVVFRDRADEAFF

size: many
V: TRBV7-2
D: .
J: TRBJ2-1
DNA: TGTGCCAGCAGCCATGGGCTCCGAGCTGCCGGGGGTGAGCAGTTCTTC
CDR3: CASSHGLRAAGGEQFF

size: once
V: TRBV28
D: .
J: TRBJ2-7
DNA: TGTGCCAGCAGTTTTGAGGGGCCCGGTTTCGACGAGCAGTACTTC
CDR3: CASSFEGPGFDEQYF

size: .
V: TRBV2
D: TRBD2
J: TRBJ2-1
DNA: TGTGCCAGCAGTGAAGTCGCTAGCGGGTTGCATGAGCAGTTCTTC
CDR3: CASSEVASGLHEQFF

size: many
V: TRBV7-2
D: TRBD1
J: TRBJ2-1
DNA: TGTGCCAGCAGAAGGACAGGGGGAGAGGGTGAGCAGTTCTTC
CDR3: CASRRTGGEGEQFF

size: .
V: TRBV7-2
D: .
J: TRBJ2-6
DNA: TGTGCCAGCACCCTAAGGTCCAGCTCTGGGGCCAACGTCCTGACTTTC
CDR3: CASTLRSSSGANVLTF

size: few
V: TRBV10-3
D: TRBD2
J: TRBJ2-3
DNA: TGTGCCATCAGTGAGTCGCGGTGGGAGACTAGCGGGAGTTCAGATACGCAGTATTTT
CDR3: CAISESRWETSGSSDTQYF

size: .
V: TRBV7-2
D: .
J: TRBJ1-6
DNA: TGTGCCAGCAGCTCCGCTTCGGGGGGCGATGATTCACCCCTCCACTTT
CDR3: CASSSASGGDDSPLHF

size: .
V: TRBV4-2
D: .
J: TRBJ1-2
DNA: TGTGCCAGCAGCCAAGATGCGGGGGCGAACGGCTACACCTTC
CDR3: CASSQDAGANGYTF

size: .
V: TRBV20-1
D: .
J: TRBJ1-4
DNA: TGCAGTGCTAGACCATGGGGGCAGGGAGTATCGGCTAATGAAAAACTGTTTTTT
CDR3: CSARPWGQGVSANEKLFF

size: .
V: TRBV27
D: TRBD1
J: TRBJ2-1
DNA: TGTGCCAGCGGGTTCGGACAGGGGGGCTACAATGAGCAGTTCTTC
CDR3: CASGFGQGGYNEQFF

size: few
V: TRBV4-3
D: .
J: TRBJ2-1
DNA: TGCGCCAGCAGCCAAGACCTGGTGGTTTACAATGAGCAGTTCTTC
CDR3: CASSQDLVVYNEQFF

size: few
V: TRBV5-4
D: .
J: TRBJ1-6
DNA: TGTGCCAGCAGCTCCCAACGGGGCTCCTATAATTCACCCCTCCACTTT
CDR3: CASSSQRGSYNSPLHF

size: .
V: TRBV28
D: TRBD1
J: TRBJ1-5
DNA: TGTGCCAGCGACCGGGACAGCTTCAATCAGCCCCAGCATTTT
CDR3: CASDRDSFNQPQHF

size: .
V: TRBV4-1
D: TRBD1
J: TRBJ2-7
DNA: TGCGCCAGCAGCCAGGGGACAGGCGACCCCTACGAGCAGTACTTC
CDR3: CASSQGTGDPYEQYF

size: .
V: TRBV27
D: .
J: TRBJ1-6
DNA: TGTGCCAGCAGTTTGGTCCCTGAATCAGGTTCACCCCTCCACTTT
CDR3: CASSLVPESGSPLHF

size: few
V: TRBV18
D: .
J: TRBJ2-3
DNA: TGTGCCAGCTCCCCCGACCCATCAAAGATGGGCGGGAACCCGGGCACAGATACGCAGTATTTT
CDR3: CASSPDPSKMGGNPGTDTQYF

size: few
V: TRBV7-2
D: .
J: TRBJ2-2
DNA: TGTGCCAGCAGCTTCTCAAGGACAACCGGGGAGCTGTTTTTT
CDR3: CASSFSRTTGELFF

size: .
V: TRBV19
D: .
J: TRBJ1-2
DNA: TGTGCCAGTAGTATCGGGCCCATGGCAGCCGGCTACACCTTC
CDR3: CASSIGPMAAGYTF

size: few
V: TRBV12-3/TRBV12-4
D: .
J: TRBJ2-3
DNA: TGTGCCAGGGTCTCTCATCATAACGGGGATACGCAGTATTTT
CDR3: CARVSHHNGDTQYF

size: .
V: TRBV4-3
D: .
J: TRBJ1-4
DNA: TGCGCCAGCAGCCAAGACGCAGGCAACTGGGGTGAAAAACTGTTTTTT
CDR3: CASSQDAGNWGEKLFF

size: .
V: TRBV29-1
D: TRBD2
J: TRBJ2-5
DNA: TGCAGCGTGGGGAGGGAACAAGAGACCCAGTACTTC
CDR3: CSVGREQETQYF

size: .
V: TRBV7-2
D: TRBD2
J: TRBJ2-7
DNA: TGTGCCAGCAGCTTAGAAGAGGGACTAGCGCTCTACGAGCAGTACTTC
CDR3: CASSLEEGLALYEQYF

size: .
V: TRBV20-1
D: TRBD2
J: TRBJ2-1
DNA: TGCAGTGCTAGAGAGGGTAGCGGGAGGCCCGAGAATGAGCAGTTCTTC
CDR3: CSAREGSGRPENEQFF

size: .
V: TRBV7-9
D: .
J: TRBJ1-2
DNA: TGTGCCAGCAGGGGGCCGGGAGTTAACTATGGCTACACCTTC
CDR3: CASRGPGVNYGYTF

size: .
V: TRBV5-1
D: .
J: TRBJ2-1
DNA: TGCGCCAGCAGGACAGAAGCCGGGGTTGAGCAGTTCTTC
CDR3: CASRTEAGVEQFF

size: few
V: TRBV27
D: .
J: TRBJ2-6
DNA: TGTGCCAGCAGTTTACTGAAACCCTCTGGGGCCAACGTCCTGACTTTC
CDR3: CASSLLKPSGANVLTF

size: .
V: TRBV5-1
D: TRBD1
J: TRBJ1-1
DNA: TGCGCCAGCAGCAGAACGGGGACAGGGTCCCAATTCGCTTTCTTT
CDR3: CASSRTGTGSQFAFF